These 6 T cell receptor beta chains were sequenced from one sample in a study of Tregs in tolerant kidney transplant recipients. The table came from immunoSEQ multiplex PCR; TCRdb's copy has only in-frame clones and leaves some out. This table has about 55,000 clones, roughly nine tenths appearing once. Mixed chimerism was transient after nonmyeloablative marrow transplants from related graft donors. Source: CD8+ T cells from blood (PBMCs), taken 24 months after the transplant. Receptors were obtained from a human patient who received a combined kidney and bone marrow transplant. Some T cells could come from the graft donor.

V usage is TRBV2 and J usage is TRBJ2-7, with 8 bases identical to TRBD1. The trim removed 7 bases at V and 2 bases at J, leaving 4 bases unmatched. This CDR3 is 13 amino acids long. The germline V gene encodes CDR1 SNHLY and CDR2 FYNNEI. The CDR3 is CASMGQDAYEQYF. The CDR3 DNA reads TGTGCCAGCATGGGACAGGACGCCTACGAGCAGTACTTC.

This chain joins TRBV18 and TRBJ1-5; D uncertain. Germline CDR1 KGHSH, CDR2 LQKENI. The germline V and J ends were trimmed by 5 bases and 2 bases, with 7 bases remaining between them. The CDR3 extends over 13 amino acids. This CDR3 is CASSSSGNQPQHF. The CDR3 DNA reads TGTGCCAGCTCATCTAGTGGCAATCAGCCCCAGCATTTT.

The chain couples TRBV4-1 to TRBJ2-7; 9 nucleotides match TRBD2. CDR1 is MGHRA and CDR2 is YSYEKL in the germline V gene. With 4 bases clipped from V and 0 bases from J, the junction kept 7 bases outside the gene matches. The length of the CDR3 is 16 residues. The chain's CDR3 is CASSLTTSGPSYEQYF. In DNA form, the CDR3 reads TGCGCCAGCAGCCTTACGACTAGCGGCCCCTCCTACGAGCAGTACTTC.

This clone was seen once. The gene calls are TRBV4-1 and TRBJ2-7, with D possibly matching TRBD2 (5 bases). Germline-derived CDR1 and CDR2 are MGHRA and YSYEKL. Trimming removed 5 bases from V and 7 bases from J, with 15 bases in between. The CDR3 covers 13 residues. The CDR3 reads CASSYSAGGEQYF. CDR3 nucleotides: TGCGCCAGCAGCTATAGCGCTGGTGGGGAGCAGTACTTC.

This clone showed up just a few times. The chain couples TRBV19 to TRBJ2-6; D gene uncertain. The CDR3 is 15 residues long. V was cut by 10 bases and J by 4 bases, with 17 bases left in between. Germline-derived CDR1 and CDR2 are LNHDA and SQIVND (reference sequence). The CDR3 DNA is TGTGCCACATCTACTACACCCGCGGGGGCCAACGTCCTGACTTTC. Its protein is CATSTTPAGANVLTF.

The rearrangement joins TRBV7-8 to TRBJ2-3; no clear D gene. Germline V CDR1 and CDR2: SGHVS, FQNEAQ. This CDR3 is built from 15 residues. V dropped 0 bases and J dropped 2 bases, with 9 bases sitting between them. The DNA for the CDR3 is TGTGCCAGCAGCTTAGCCCACCTATACACAGATACGCAGTATTTT. Amino acid sequence: CASSLAHLYTDTQYF.